The rows below give T cell receptor beta chains drawn from one sample of a study of lymphopenia after photon versus proton radiotherapy. Method: immunoSEQ multiplex PCR; TCRdb's copy keeps in-frame clones and lacks some. The sample yields 40,000 to 55,000 clones, 80% to 95% seen once. This specimen consisted of peripheral blood, obtained from a patient treated with photon-based radiotherapy. The receptors originated from a middle-aged woman with cholangiocarcinoma. Each CDR3 is given with its conserved first and last residue. Clone size is not always given. Where it is, it says once, few, many or a class for expanded clones.

size	V	J	CDR3
.	TRBV28	TRBJ2-3	CASSLLGSRTDTQYF
once	TRBV5-5	TRBJ1-1	CASSFPAGVTEAFF
.	TRBV30	TRBJ2-3	CAWSGTSGGETDTQYF
.	TRBV10-3	TRBJ1-1	CAISYTDRGLLSEAFF
.	TRBV15	TRBJ1-4	CATSPRQTPTNEKLFF
.	TRBV28	TRBJ2-7	CASRPTSMGAYEQYF
medium-sized	TRBV19	TRBJ1-1	CASSPHQGAEAFF
.	TRBV5-4	TRBJ1-1	CASSSGKPEAFF
.	TRBV15	TRBJ2-6	CATLHSGANVLTF
.	TRBV5-4	TRBJ2-7	CASSLGLISYEQYF
.	TRBV5-1	TRBJ2-3	CASSLTPGLAKSADTQYF
.	TRBV28	TRBJ2-3	CASSGRSHFTDTQYF
once	TRBV6-5	TRBJ2-1	CASSYATSGNRNEQFF
.	TRBV5-6	TRBJ1-6	CASSRGQSGSPLHF
.	TRBV19	TRBJ1-2	CASSFTGEFYGYTF
once	TRBV4-2	TRBJ2-1	CASSPLSVGNEQFF
.	TRBV19	TRBJ2-1	CASRVIGTGNEQFF
.	TRBV5-1	TRBJ1-4	CASSLPGQGDEKLFF
.	TRBV5-1	TRBJ2-7	CASSSGTGLHEQYF
.	TRBV27	TRBJ1-5	CASSLSGLAGQPQHF
.	TRBV29-1	TRBJ2-7	CSVGVGTSEQYF
.	TRBV11-2	TRBJ1-1	CASSWAGARSTEAFF
.	TRBV7-9	TRBJ2-7	CASSLSAYSYEQYF
.	TRBV4-1	TRBJ2-5	CASSQDVTSGGLQETQYF
.	TRBV19	TRBJ2-7	CASSEGGYEQYF
.	TRBV10-3	TRBJ1-5	CAISGQGAGGNQPQHF
.	TRBV4-3	TRBJ2-7	CASSLGLISYEQYF
once	TRBV30	TRBJ2-7	CAWIGSNLAREQYF